This T cell receptor (beta chain) is from a study of blood T cell repertoires in COVID-19. Methods used by the authors: How many nucleated cells were present was estimated from reference gene primer amplification. Assay used: immunoSEQ multiplex PCR; TCRdb lists only in-frame clones, some missing. V, J and clone size are taken as reported in that table, and D and trimming were inferred from the DNA itself. The sample has around 420,000 clones; roughly 86% are singletons. The age range of participants was 18 to 89 years, with residence in about 25 US areas. Participants' reported clinical history set cohort assignment. The receptor was isolated from a woman in her thirties or forties with acute COVID-19. The sequenced sample consisted of PBMCs or T cells enriched from blood (not recorded which).

DNA of the CDR3: TGCGCCAGCAGCTTCGGGGGTATCAACTACGAGCAGTACTTC. It codes for CASSFGGINYEQYF. The V gene is TRBV5-1, the J gene TRBJ2-7, with D maybe TRBD2 (6 bases). Germline values: CDR1 SGHRS, CDR2 YFSETQ. The CDR3 spans 14 residues. Trimming took 2 bases from V and 3 from J, leaving 12 bases between them.